The 2 T cell receptor beta chains listed next were all sequenced from one sample in a study of a mutant IDH1 vaccine in newly diagnosed glioma. Time point described: baseline, week 1 (first vaccination visit). Treatment noted: pre-vaccination baseline after standard-of-care therapy. Here immunoSEQ multiplex PCR was the method, and the copy in TCRdb shows in-frame clones only, minus some. The sample records 50,000 to 65,000 clones, roughly 80% being singletons. The sequencing used PBMCs, collected from a glioma patient treated with radiotherapy, temozolomide or both. The receptors shown here come from a woman aged 40 to 49 with glioma.

The gene calls are TRBV6-6 and TRBJ1-2; possibly TRBD1 for D (6 bases). The V gene's germline CDR1 is MNHNY and CDR2 SVGAGI (reference sequence). This CDR3 region has 14 residues. V lost 3 bases to trimming and J lost 6 bases, with 14 bases between them. Here the CDR3 DNA reads TGTGCCAGCAGTTATGTGGGGGGCGCGGATGGCTACACCTTC. Its translation: CASSYVGGADGYTF.

This clone was counted only a few times. CDR3 nucleotide sequence: TGTGCCGCCCTCCGGGGAGGGAACTATGGCTACACCTTC. Amino acids: CAALRGGNYGYTF. This sequence joins TRBV10-3 and TRBJ1-2; no firm D call. The CDR3 consists of 13 residues. Germline V gene sequence: CDR1 ENHRY, CDR2 SYGVKD. With 11 bases removed from V and 2 bases from J, the gap between germline ends came to 15 bases.